The 3 T cell receptor beta chains listed next were all sequenced from one sample in a study of CD8+CD57+ T cells in acquired aplastic anemia. Patients chosen for sequencing had shown CD8+CD57+ cell expansion by flow cytometry. Profiles of TCR beta VDJ and CDR3 were generated from a genomic DNA template. MiXCR was run by TCRdb on the reads, yielding one entry per CDR3 protein. The table has fewer than 250,000 distinct CDR3 sequences, approximately 45% seen once. Sequences were obtained from sorted CD4+, CD8+, or CD8+CD57+ T cells (not recorded which) from PBMCs. The receptors here all came from a human donor with aplastic anemia.

This chain uses TRBV5-4 with TRBJ2-5; D remains unclear. Germline CDR1 reads SGHNT; CDR2 reads YYREEE (reference sequence). V was trimmed by 6 bases and J by 4 bases, leaving 13 bases between them. The CDR3 contains 13 residues. The CDR3 is CASTVWVSETQYF. DNA of the CDR3: TGTGCCAGCACCGTGTGGGTTTCAGAGACCCAGTACTTC.

As for this clonotype: The final CDR3 position lacks the conserved phenylalanine or tryptophan, pointing to a likely read error. No DNA is shown, since the ends of the CDR3 on it are uncertain; the CDR3 is the one TCRdb lists. This chain connects TRBV25-1 to TRBJ2-7; whether TRBD2, the table's D call, matches the DNA was not checked. The CDR3 comprises 13 residues, both ends counted. Germline CDR1 and CDR2: MGHDK and SYGVNS. CDR3 protein: CASSLDLGIAGYS.

As to this clonotype: A read error may explain this, as a much larger clone is one base away. The chain uses TRBV4-1 and TRBJ1-6; 7 positions agree with TRBD1. Germline lookup yields CDR1 MGHRA and CDR2 YSYEKL. The CDR3 is 15 residues long. The CDR3 sequence is CASSQGQGYSSPLHF. CDR3 nucleotide sequence: TGCGCCAGCAGCCAAGGACAGGGCTATAGTTCACCCCTCCACTTT.